This T cell receptor (beta chain) stems from a study of Ad26.COV2.S vaccination and SARS-CoV-2 variants. Study summary: Donor got 5x10^10 or 1x10^11 viral particles of Ad26.COV2.S. Overall study findings and caveats: Vaccine recipients posted higher spike-specific TCR breadth than their placebo counterparts.

This clone was seen a few times. Its antigen is as yet unknown. TCRdb keeps only in-frame clones here, not all; method: immunoSEQ multiplex PCR. The profile shows some 390,000 clones, 75% to 90% of them singletons. Treatment noted: 15 to 20 received Ad26.COV2.S at low or high dose, single or two shots; roughly five received placebo; per-sample allocation not given. The study sampled participants on day 63 after the first vaccine or placebo injection. The V and J ends lost 8 bases and 7 bases respectively, with 21 bases between them. The germline V gene encodes CDR1 MDHEN and CDR2 SYDVKM. The CDR3 spans 14 residues.

This chain connects TRBV28 to TRBJ2-7, with D maybe TRBD2 (5 bases). This TCR was recovered from a person between 18 and 60 years old who received the Ad26.COV2.S COVID-19 vaccine or a placebo. The sequenced sample was peripheral blood, obtained in a trial of Ad26.COV2.S vaccine versus placebo. CDR3 region: CASVPGTVGVEQYF. The CDR3 coding sequence is TGTGCCAGCGTCCCGGGAACAGTTGGGGTTGAGCAGTACTTC.